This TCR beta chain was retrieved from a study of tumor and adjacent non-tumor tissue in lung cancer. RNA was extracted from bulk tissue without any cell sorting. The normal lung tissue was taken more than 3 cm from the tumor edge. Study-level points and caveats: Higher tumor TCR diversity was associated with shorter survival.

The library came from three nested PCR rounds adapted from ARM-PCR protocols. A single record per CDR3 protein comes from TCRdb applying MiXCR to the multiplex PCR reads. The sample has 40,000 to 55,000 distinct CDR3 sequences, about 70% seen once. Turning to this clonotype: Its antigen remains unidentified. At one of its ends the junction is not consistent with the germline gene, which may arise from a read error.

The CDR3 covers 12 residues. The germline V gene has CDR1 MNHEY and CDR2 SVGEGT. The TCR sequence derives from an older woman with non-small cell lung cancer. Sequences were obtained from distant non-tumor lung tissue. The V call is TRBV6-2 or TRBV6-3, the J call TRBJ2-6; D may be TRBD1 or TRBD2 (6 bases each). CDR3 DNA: TGTGCCAGCGCGAGGGGGGCCAACGCCCTGACTTTC. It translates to CASARGANALTF.